The sequence of this T cell receptor beta chain was determined in a study of cytomegalovirus exposure and HLA in healthy donors. CDR3 size: 18 residues. The germline V gene has CDR1 SSHAT and CDR2 FNYEAQ (reference sequence). V lost 7 bases, J lost 0 bases, and 22 bases lay in between. Points from the study as a whole: TCR beta sequences reportedly predicted most subjects' HLA-A and HLA-B alleles accurately. Exclusion as indistinguishable affected some V segments, including TRBV6-2 and TRBV6-3.

About this clone: The target antigen is unknown.

Amplification used 60 Vbeta primers and 13 Jbeta primers. Profiling relied on immunoSEQ multiplex PCR, and the TCRdb table lists in-frame clones only, not all of them. Among around 180,000 clones listed, about three quarters were seen once. The sequenced sample was PBMCs. V usage is TRBV7-7 and J usage is TRBJ1-3, with D uncertain. This TCR came from a woman aged 30 to 39 in good health and CMV-seropositive. This chain's CDR3 is CASIPLDSSGPSGNTIYF. The CDR3 nucleotides read TGTGCCAGCATCCCTCTAGACTCTTCGGGTCCCTCTGGAAACACCATATATTTT.